These 14 T cell receptor beta chains originate from one sample sequenced in a study of Graves' ophthalmopathy and Graves' hyperthyroidism. The study amplified TCR beta CDR3 regions using RNA transcripts. The workflow started with a first-round RT-PCR run with HTBI primers and then moved on to a second-round multiplex PCR. TCRdb reanalysed the multiplex PCR reads using MiXCR and keeps one entry per CDR3 protein. Counted here are 400,000 to 450,000 distinct CDR3 sequences, roughly 21% occurring once; the ten biggest clones make up roughly 3%. What was sequenced was peripheral blood. The receptors stem from a woman aged 18 to 35 with stable Graves' hyperthyroidism.

This clonotype was picked up many times. The rearrangement links TRBV7-9 to TRBJ2-7, with D unresolved. The CDR3 is 12 residues long. V shed 5 bases and J shed 7 bases, with 12 bases lying between them. Germline CDR1 is SEHNR and CDR2 is FQNEAQ (reference sequence). The CDR3 coding sequence is TGTGCCAGCAGCCCCAATGGATGGGAGCAGTACTTC. Protein product: CASSPNGWEQYF.

This clonotype was counted ten times or more. V and J are TRBV3-1 and TRBJ1-2; TRBD1 matches at 8 bases. Unmatched junction bases numbered 6, after V lost 2 bases and J lost 10 bases. Germline assignment: CDR1 LGHDT and CDR2 YNNKEL (reference sequence). The CDR3 is 13 residues long. The CDR3 sequence is CASSQRDRLVYTF. The CDR3 bases are TGTGCCAGCAGCCAAAGGGACAGGCTTGTCTACACCTTC. Using reference TRBV3-1 and TRBJ1-2 for the parts outside the CDR3, the full variable domain is DTAVSQTPKYLVTQMGNDKSIKCEQNLGHDTMYWYKQDSKKFLKIMFSYNNKELIINETVPNRFSPKSPDKAHLNLHINSLELGDSAVYFCASSQRDRLVYTFGSGTRLTVV.

This clonotype was found a few times. The genes are TRBV16 and TRBJ1-1; 8 bases are a match to TRBD1. Germline loops: CDR1 KGHSY, CDR2 FQNENV. Germline trimming cut 6 bases from V and 4 bases from J; bases unmatched to any gene: 10. The CDR3 consists of 15 residues. The CDR3 here is CASRGAGGTGTEAFF. The CDR3 nucleotides read TGTGCCAGCAGGGGGGCAGGGGGCACCGGCACTGAAGCTTTCTTT.

This clonotype was observed at least ten times. The V and J genes are TRBV19 and TRBJ1-5; TRBD1 agrees at 7 bases. The junction had 8 bases not matched to a gene; V was cut back by 4 bases and J by 2 bases. CDR3 size: 16 residues. The V gene's germline CDR1 is LNHDA and CDR2 SQIVND (reference sequence). For the CDR3, the DNA is TGTGCCAGTAGTAGACAGGGTACGGAAGGCAATCAGCCCCAGCATTTT. As protein: CASSRQGTEGNQPQHF.

This clonotype was recorded many times. V and J are TRBV5-1 and TRBJ2-5; D may be TRBD1 (6 bases). Germline CDR1 is SGHRS and CDR2 is YFSETQ. The length of the CDR3 is 16 residues. Trimming cost V 0 bases and J 4 bases, with 16 bases left between them. CDR3 loop: CASSLGLRQGRETQYF. The CDR3 nucleotides read TGCGCCAGCAGCTTGGGTCTGAGGCAGGGGCGAGAGACCCAGTACTTC.

The chain carries TRBV20-1 and TRBJ2-5; D may correspond to TRBD1 or TRBD2 (5 bases each). Deletions cut 6 bases from V and 5 bases from J, with 13 bases between. Germline values: CDR1 DFQATT, CDR2 SNEGSKA (reference sequence). This CDR3 region has 12 residues. CDR3 residues: CSARGGMETQYF. DNA for the CDR3: TGCAGTGCGAGGGGTGGGATGGAGACCCAGTACTTC.

This sequence joins TRBV2 and TRBJ2-2; D might be TRBD1 or TRBD2, each matching 5 bases. Looked up from germline, CDR1 is SNHLY and CDR2 is FYNNEI. This CDR3 spans 16 amino acids. With 6 bases removed from V and 2 bases from J, the gap between germline ends came to 16 bases. As DNA, the CDR3 is TGTGCCAGCAGGCGGGCAGGGATATTAAACACCGGGGAGCTGTTTTTT. It yields the protein CASRRAGILNTGELFF.

This clonotype was counted ten times or more. This chain uses TRBV20-1 with TRBJ2-4; 9 bases are shared with TRBD2. Germline V gene sequence: CDR1 DFQATT, CDR2 SNEGSKA (reference sequence). This CDR3 has 13 residues. V dropped 5 bases and J dropped 4; count of bases not matched to a gene: 3. Here the CDR3 reads CSAVAGAKNIQYF. CDR3 nucleotide sequence: TGCAGTGCTGTAGCGGGAGCGAAAAACATTCAGTACTTC.

This chain connects TRBV19 to TRBJ1-2; D might be TRBD1 (5 bases). The germline gives CDR1 LNHDA, CDR2 SQIVND (reference sequence). The CDR3 extends over 14 amino acids. V lost 6 bases and J lost 7, with 18 bases in between. The CDR3 nucleotides read TGTGCCAGTAGCCGTTCTGGTGGGGCCGGTGGCTACACCTTC. This translates into CASSRSGGAGGYTF. The variable domain in full, with the rest retrieved from reference TRBV19 and TRBJ1-2, is DGGITQSPKYLFRKEGQNVTLSCEQNLNHDAMYWYRQDPGQGLRLIYYSQIVNDFQKGDIAEGYSVSREKKESFPLTVTSAQKNPTAFYLCASSRSGGAGGYTFGSGTRLTVV.

This clonotype appeared many times. V is TRBV5-1 and J is TRBJ2-7; D tentatively fits TRBD1 or TRBD2 (6 bases each). The CDR3 extends over 17 amino acids. V was pared by 1 base and J by 1 base, with 18 bases between. The germline V gene has CDR1 SGHRS and CDR2 YFSETQ. As DNA, the CDR3 is TGCGCCAGCAGCTTGTCGGTGGTTGGAGGGGGGTCCTACGAGCAGTACTTC. Translating it yields CASSLSVVGGGSYEQYF.

This clonotype was detected many times. V is TRBV20-1 and J is TRBJ2-5, with D hard to call. Trimming pared 0 bases from V and 2 bases from J, leaving 7 bases between. The CDR3 extends over 13 amino acids. Germline CDR1 and CDR2: DFQATT and SNEGSKA (reference sequence). Written as DNA, the CDR3 is TGCAGTGCTAGAGAGTCTTTTCAAGAGACCCAGTACTTC. Its translation is CSARESFQETQYF.

This clonotype was seen ten or more times. The genes are TRBV2 and TRBJ2-3, with D unclear. The V end was cut by 3 bases, the J end by 0 bases, with 10 bases between. Germline CDR1 and CDR2: SNHLY and FYNNEI. The CDR3 is 15 amino acids. The CDR3 region has the DNA TGTGCCAGCAGTGAGGGCAGACCTAGCACAGATACGCAGTATTTT. Protein sequence: CASSEGRPSTDTQYF.

The chain employs TRBV7-6 and TRBJ2-7; D gene uncertain. The length of the CDR3 is 16 residues. With 0 bases removed from V and 0 bases from J, the gap between germline ends came to 12 bases. Looked up from germline, CDR1 is SGHVS and CDR2 is FNYEAQ. The CDR3 sequence: CASSLAQADSSYEQYF. In DNA, the CDR3 is TGTGCCAGCAGCTTAGCGCAGGCAGATAGCTCCTACGAGCAGTACTTC.

In its sample, this clonotype was seen many times. The chain carries TRBV11-2 and TRBJ2-2; D is undetermined. The CDR3 has 16 amino acids. The germline V gene encodes CDR1 SGHAT and CDR2 FQNNGV. Trimming stripped 5 bases from V and 4 bases from J, with 17 bases between. CDR3 protein: CASSLTMGGATGELFF. The CDR3 DNA reads as TGTGCCAGCAGCCTAACAATGGGCGGAGCCACCGGGGAGCTGTTTTTT.